A selection of T cell receptor beta chains follows, all from one sample in a study of cytomegalovirus exposure and HLA in healthy donors. Libraries were prepared by immunoSEQ multiplex PCR; TCRdb keeps only in-frame clonotypes and omits some of them. The data hold roughly 100,000 clones, with roughly four fifths observed a single time. The sample consisted of PBMCs. The receptors stem from a woman aged 60 to 75 in good health and CMV-seropositive. CDR3s include the opening cysteine and the closing phenylalanine or tryptophan. The D gene is left open where the match is weak. Clone size is shown for a subset of rows, as once, few, many or a class of expanded clone.

TRBJ2-3 . TRBV6-4 TRBD2 TGTGCCAGCAGTGACTCGCTAGCGGGAGCAGATACGCAGTATTTT CASSDSLAGADTQYF
TRBJ2-1 . TRBV6-5 . TGTGCCAGCAGTTACTATCTCTCCGGGGCCTACAATGAGCAGTTCTTC CASSYYLSGAYNEQFF
TRBJ2-3 once TRBV28 TRBD1 TGTGCCAGCAGCAGGGACAGGGGTTCAGATACGCAGTATTTT CASSRDRGSDTQYF
TRBJ2-2 . TRBV12-5 TRBD1 TGTGCTAGTGGTTTGATATCCACCGGGACAGGGGTTAACACCGGGGAGCTGTTTTTT CASGLISTGTGVNTGELFF
TRBJ2-7 . TRBV9 TRBD2 TGTGCCAGCAGCGTGAGGGGAGCGGGAGTGCGCGAGCAGTACTTC CASSVRGAGVREQYF
TRBJ1-5 once TRBV27 TRBD1 TGTGCCAGCAGTCCTAGACAGGGGGCGAATCAGCCCCAGCATTTT CASSPRQGANQPQHF
TRBJ1-1 . TRBV29-1 . TGCAGCGTTGAATTGGCGAACACTGAAGCTTTCTTT CSVELANTEAFF
TRBJ2-7 once TRBV5-1 TRBD2 TGCGCCAGCAGCTTCCGACTAGCGGGAGCCTACGAGCAGTACTTC CASSFRLAGAYEQYF
TRBJ2-2 . TRBV19 . TGTGCCAGTAGTATAGGACCGATTGCCTCCGGGGAGCTATTTTTT CASSIGPIASGELFF
TRBJ2-7 . TRBV27 TRBD2 TGTGCCAGCAAACCGGGACTAGCGATAAGCTCCTACGAGCAGTACTTC CASKPGLAISSYEQYF
TRBJ1-6 few TRBV4-1 . TGCGCCAGCAGCCTGACAGGACGGTCTGACTCACCCCTCCACTTT CASSLTGRSDSPLHF
TRBJ2-7 . TRBV10-1 TRBD2 TGCGCCAGCAGTGAGTTAGCGGGAGGGCCCTACGAGCAGTACTTC CASSELAGGPYEQYF
TRBJ1-1 . TRBV27 . TGTGCCAGCAGTACTCAGGGGACCATAAACACTGAAGCTTTCTTT CASSTQGTINTEAFF
TRBJ2-6 . TRBV7-9 . TGTGCCAGCAGCTTACTGTGGCAGAGGGCCGACGGGGCCAACGTCCTGACTTTC CASSLLWQRADGANVLTF
TRBJ2-7 few TRBV13 TRBD2 TGTGCCAGCAGGGTAGCGGGAAGCTCCTACGAGCAGTACTTC CASRVAGSSYEQYF
TRBJ1-4 few TRBV6-5 . TGTGCCAGCAGCCCAGGGTCGGGTAGTGAAAAACTGTTTTTT CASSPGSGSEKLFF
TRBJ1-2 . TRBV30 TRBD1 TGTGCCTGGAGTGTACGGGAGAGGGGGCCCCTCTATGGCTACACCTTC CAWSVRERGPLYGYTF
TRBJ1-5 . TRBV19 . TGTGCCAGTAGTATAACAGGAGATCAGCCCCAGCATTTT CASSITGDQPQHF
TRBJ1-4 few TRBV25-1 . TGTGCCAGCAATATTTTCCTGTTTTTT CASNIFLFF
TRBJ1-1 few TRBV10-3 . TGTGCCATCAGTGTAGACATGAACACTGAAGCTTTCTTT CAISVDMNTEAFF
TRBJ1-1 . TRBV9 . TGTGCCAGCAGCGTAGAACAAATGAACACTGAAGCTTTCTTT CASSVEQMNTEAFF
TRBJ1-5 . TRBV19 TRBD1 TGTGCCAGTAAGAGGGACAGGAGTAGCAATCAGCCCCAGCATTTT CASKRDRSSNQPQHF
TRBJ1-5 . TRBV30 . TGTGCCTGGAGTGTATTTGGCGGGGGCAATCAGCCCCAGCATTTT CAWSVFGGGNQPQHF
TRBJ1-1 . TRBV27 . TGTGCCAGCAGTACAATCGGGACAGAAGCTTTCTTT CASSTIGTEAFF
TRBJ2-7 . TRBV25-1 . TGTGCCAGCAGTGAATTTCGCAAGGAGTACGAGCAGTACTTC CASSEFRKEYEQYF
TRBJ1-2 once TRBV6-1 . TGTGCCAGCAGTGAAGCAGGGAGTTCCGCAACCACCTTC CASSEAGSSATTF
TRBJ1-1 . TRBV7-9 TRBD1 TGTGCCAGCAGTCCAGAACAGGGGATAACTGAAGCTTTCTTT CASSPEQGITEAFF
TRBJ2-7 . TRBV25-1 TRBD1 TGTGCCAGCAGTGAGGGGACAGGTGCCCACGAGCAGTACTTC CASSEGTGAHEQYF